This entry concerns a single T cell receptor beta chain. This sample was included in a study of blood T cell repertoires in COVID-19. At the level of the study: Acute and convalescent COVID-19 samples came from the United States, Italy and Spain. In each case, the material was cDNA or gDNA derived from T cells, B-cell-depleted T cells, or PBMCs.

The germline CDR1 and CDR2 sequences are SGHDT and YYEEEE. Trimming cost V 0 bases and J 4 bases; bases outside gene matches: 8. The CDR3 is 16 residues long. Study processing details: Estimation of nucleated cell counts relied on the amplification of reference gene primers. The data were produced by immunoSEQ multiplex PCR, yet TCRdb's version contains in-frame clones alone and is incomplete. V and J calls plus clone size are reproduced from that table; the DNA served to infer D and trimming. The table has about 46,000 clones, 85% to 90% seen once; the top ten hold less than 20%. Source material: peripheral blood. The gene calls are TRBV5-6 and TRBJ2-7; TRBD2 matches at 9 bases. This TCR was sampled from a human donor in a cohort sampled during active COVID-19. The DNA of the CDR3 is TGTGCCAGCAGCTTGGCCCCCAGCGGGGGGTTTTACGAGCAGTACTTC. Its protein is CASSLAPSGGFYEQYF. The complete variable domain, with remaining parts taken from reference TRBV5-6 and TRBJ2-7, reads DAGVTQSPTHLIKTRGQQVTLRCSPKSGHDTVSWYQQALGQGPQFIFQYYEEEERQRGNFPDRFSGHQFPNYSSELNVNALLLGDSALYLCASSLAPSGGFYEQYFGPGTRLTVT.